This entry features one T cell receptor (beta chain) sequence. What it binds is not known. Indicated time point: newly diagnosed, previously untreated cHL patient sample. Magnetic negative selection of thawed PBMCs yielded the CD8+ T cells. Comparison samples consisted of PBMCs from newly diagnosed, untreated classical Hodgkin lymphoma. Assay used: immunoSEQ multiplex PCR; TCRdb lists only in-frame clones, some missing. This table holds 11,000 to 15,000 clones, about 89% found once. This record comes from a study of PD-1 blockade in classical Hodgkin lymphoma. Study-wide results and caveats: Newly diagnosed patients reportedly trailed healthy donors in baseline TCR diversity. Prior therapy or disease activity may underlie the repertoire differences, whose causes remain undefined.

This CDR3 has 16 amino acids. Germline V gives CDR1 MNHNY, CDR2 SVGAGI (reference sequence). Trimming cost V 6 bases and J 0 bases, with 18 bases left between them. The sequence came from a human donor with classical Hodgkin lymphoma. The sample taken for sequencing was CD8+ T cells from blood. The chain has TRBV6-6 and TRBJ2-7, with D hard to call. CDR3 DNA: TGTGCCAGCAGCCATACCCGCCCCGGGCCCTCCTACGAGCAGTACTTC. Translated: CASSHTRPGPSYEQYF.